This TCR beta chain was found in a study of T cells after yellow fever vaccination. About the research overall: Preparation of fractions with low cell numbers was performed using SMART-Seq v4 Ultra Low Input.

The CDR3 totals 16 residues. Trimming took off 7 bases at V and 0 bases at J, with 17 bases between the two ends. Notes on the study in general: Contaminants from the bulk population, in the form of abundant clonotypes, could be found in FACS-sorted repertoires.

Conversion of TCR transcripts into cDNA relied on 5'RACE template switching, which added a universal primer site and UMIs. One entry per CDR3 protein, called by TCRdb with MiXCR from the 5' RACE reads. This sample has about 170,000 distinct CDR3 sequences, with 11% found just once. A word on this clonotype: The antigen is not known.

Sequences were derived from CD8+ T cells sorted from PBMCs, sampled 15 days after the yellow fever booster vaccination. The chain carries TRBV12-3 or TRBV12-4 and TRBJ2-3; D possibly corresponds to TRBD2 (5 bases). The origin of this receptor is a young man who received the YFV17D yellow fever vaccine. The CDR3 spells CASISGGFTSTDTQYF. The CDR3 DNA is TGTGCCAGCATCTCAGGCGGGTTTACTAGCACAGATACGCAGTATTTT.